These T cell receptor beta chains were read from a single sample in a study of blood T cell repertoires in COVID-19. Measured with immunoSEQ multiplex PCR; TCRdb has only the in-frame clones, and not every one. The sample shows approximately 30,000 clones, roughly 90% of them seen only once. Sequenced: peripheral blood. The receptors were gathered from a human donor with active COVID-19. The donor label of this sample is uncertain. The CDR3 runs from the conserved cysteine through the conserved F or W. D genes are given only for firm matches. Some rows mark clone size as missing; the rest say once, few, many or name a class of expanded clone.

V gene	D gene	clone size	J gene	CDR3 protein	CDR3 DNA
TRBV7-3	NA	few	TRBJ2-2	CASSQRGSLNTGELFF	TGTGCCAGCAGCCAAAGGGGTAGCCTGAACACCGGGGAGCTGTTTTTT
TRBV29-1	TRBD1	NA	TRBJ1-2	CSAGTGGGYTF	TGCAGCGCAGGGACAGGGGGGGGCTACACCTTC
TRBV3-1/TRBV3-2	NA	once	TRBJ1-1	CASSPLGSSEAFF	TGTGCCAGCAGCCCCCTAGGGAGCTCTGAAGCTTTCTTT
TRBV15	NA	NA	TRBJ2-1	CATSSQDYNEQFF	TGTGCCACCAGCAGTCAGGACTACAATGAGCAGTTCTTC
TRBV7-9	NA	NA	TRBJ2-3	CASSQSVGTDTQYF	TGTGCCAGCAGCCAAAGCGTAGGAACAGATACGCAGTATTTT
TRBV5-1	TRBD2	once	TRBJ2-7	CASSLGGLAGGSYEQYF	TGCGCCAGCAGCTTGGGTGGACTAGCGGGAGGTTCCTACGAGCAGTACTTC
TRBV11-2	TRBD1	once	TRBJ1-1	CASSLEEGATEAFF	TGTGCCAGCAGCTTAGAGGAGGGGGCGACTGAAGCTTTCTTT
TRBV27	NA	NA	TRBJ1-2	CASRSGLYGYTF	TGTGCCAGCAGGTCAGGGCTCTATGGCTACACCTTC
TRBV28	TRBD1	NA	TRBJ2-7	CASSSGQDVIGQYF	TGTGCCAGCAGTTCCGGACAGGACGTGATAGGGCAGTACTTC
TRBV3-1/TRBV3-2	NA	NA	TRBJ2-5	CASSQDRASTQYF	TGTGCCAGCAGCCAAGATCGGGCTAGCACCCAGTACTTC
TRBV5-1	TRBD1	NA	TRBJ2-1	CASSVQGSSYNEQFF	TGCGCCAGCAGCGTACAGGGGAGCTCCTACAATGAGCAGTTCTTC
TRBV27	TRBD1	NA	TRBJ2-5	CASSSIQGSGSGTQYF	TGTGCCAGCAGTTCGATACAGGGGTCTGGCTCAGGGACCCAGTACTTC
TRBV19	NA	NA	TRBJ2-7	CASSRGGTGSYEQYF	TGTGCCAGTAGTAGGGGGGGGACAGGCTCCTACGAGCAGTACTTC
TRBV19	NA	NA	TRBJ1-5	CASSFSPLSNQPQHF	TGTGCCAGTAGTTTCTCCCCCCTGAGCAATCAGCCCCAGCATTTT
TRBV5-1	NA	NA	TRBJ1-5	CASSSGRGNQPQHF	TGCGCCAGCAGTTCGGGAAGAGGCAATCAGCCCCAGCATTTT
TRBV9	NA	NA	TRBJ2-5	CASRQGRWETQYF	TGTGCCAGCAGGCAGGGAAGGTGGGAGACCCAGTACTTC
TRBV4-1	TRBD1	NA	TRBJ2-7	CASSRQGFYEQYF	TGCGCCAGCAGTCGACAGGGTTTCTACGAGCAGTACTTC
TRBV15	NA	once	TRBJ1-3	CATSTRGGEGNTIYF	TGTGCCACCAGCACCCGGGGGGGCGAAGGAAACACCATATATTTT
TRBV19	NA	NA	TRBJ1-4	CARRNNPKELFF	TGTGCCAGGAGGAACAACCCCAAGGAACTGTTTTTT
TRBV6-5	NA	once	TRBJ2-7	CASSITPSYEQYF	TGTGCCAGCAGTATTACTCCTTCCTACGAGCAGTACTTC
TRBV6-4	TRBD2	NA	TRBJ2-1	CASSDRTGGYNEQFF	TGTGCCAGCAGTGACCGCACCGGGGGGTACAATGAGCAGTTCTTC
TRBV19	NA	NA	TRBJ2-7	CASSIGVPSGASSYEQYF	TGTGCCAGTAGTATAGGCGTCCCCTCAGGGGCGAGTTCCTACGAGCAGTACTTC
TRBV28	NA	NA	TRBJ2-3	CASSLRGTTDTQYF	TGTGCCAGCAGTTTAAGGGGGACCACAGATACGCAGTATTTT
TRBV6-2/TRBV6-3	NA	NA	TRBJ2-7	CASSYGSGTPRYEQYF	TGTGCCAGCAGTTATGGGAGCGGAACTCCACGCTACGAGCAGTACTTC
TRBV11-2	NA	once	TRBJ2-7	CASSLGAAHYEQYF	TGTGCCAGCAGCTTAGGGGCCGCTCACTACGAGCAGTACTTC
TRBV7-9	NA	NA	TRBJ2-5	CASSLWAGKEETQYF	TGTGCCAGCAGCTTATGGGCGGGGAAGGAAGAGACCCAGTACTTC
TRBV5-4	TRBD2	NA	TRBJ2-5	CASSLPAGGQETQYF	TGTGCCAGCAGCTTACCAGCGGGGGGGCAAGAGACCCAGTACTTC
TRBV7-2	NA	once	TRBJ2-7	CASSLYRDYEQYF	TGTGCCAGCAGCTTATATCGCGACTACGAGCAGTACTTC
TRBV6-2/TRBV6-3	TRBD1	NA	TRBJ2-5	CASSTGQGALGETQYF	TGTGCCAGCAGTACGGGGCAGGGGGCATTGGGGGAGACCCAGTACTTC
TRBV11-2	TRBD1	NA	TRBJ2-7	CASSEGAGSEYEQYF	TGTGCCAGCAGCGAGGGGGCAGGGTCTGAGTACGAGCAGTACTTC
TRBV30	TRBD1	NA	TRBJ2-7	CAWSVVWDRSYEQYF	TGTGCCTGGAGTGTCGTGTGGGACAGATCCTACGAGCAGTACTTC
TRBV19	TRBD1	NA	TRBJ1-2	CASKATDRGDYGYTF	TGTGCCAGTAAGGCCACTGACAGGGGGGACTATGGCTACACCTTC
TRBV15	NA	NA	TRBJ2-1	CATSREGGNDEQFF	TGTGCCACCAGCAGAGAAGGGGGTAACGATGAGCAGTTCTTC
TRBV9	NA	NA	TRBJ2-2	CASTGRNTGELFF	TGTGCCAGCACTGGGCGGAACACCGGGGAGCTGTTTTTT
TRBV10-1	TRBD1	NA	TRBJ2-2	CASRPDRATGELFF	TGCGCCAGCAGACCGGACAGGGCCACCGGGGAGCTGTTTTTT
TRBV6-5	TRBD1	NA	TRBJ2-7	CASSWTGKRYEQYF	TGTGCCAGCAGTTGGACAGGGAAGAGGTACGAGCAGTACTTC
TRBV10-3	TRBD2	NA	TRBJ2-1	CAISEGLAGVNEQFF	TGTGCCATCAGTGAAGGTCTAGCGGGGGTCAATGAGCAGTTCTTC
TRBV2	TRBD1	NA	TRBJ1-2	CASRGDRGASYGYTF	TGTGCCAGCAGGGGGGACAGAGGGGCGTCCTATGGCTACACCTTC
TRBV19	NA	NA	TRBJ1-3	CASSTLTTGNTIYF	TGTGCCAGTAGTACACTAACCACTGGAAACACCATATATTTT
TRBV2	TRBD2	NA	TRBJ2-1	CASSDPPGASGSPSSYNEQFF	TGTGCCAGCAGTGACCCCCCGGGGGCTAGCGGGAGTCCCAGCTCCTACAATGAGCAGTTCTTC
TRBV4-1	NA	NA	TRBJ1-1	CASSQGGMNTEAFF	TGCGCCAGCAGCCAAGGGGGCATGAACACTGAAGCTTTCTTT
TRBV30	TRBD1	NA	TRBJ2-3	CASDSGTGGNTQYF	TGTGCCAGCGATAGCGGGACAGGGGGCAATACGCAGTATTTT
TRBV27	TRBD1	few	TRBJ2-6	CASSLKQGWSSSGANVLTF	TGTGCCAGCAGTCTAAAACAGGGGTGGTCGAGCTCTGGGGCCAACGTCCTGACTTTC
TRBV2	NA	NA	TRBJ2-2	CATGRGSNTGELFF	TGTGCCACCGGCCGCGGGTCGAACACCGGGGAGCTGTTTTTT
TRBV5-4	TRBD2	NA	TRBJ2-7	CASSSTAFGGGSYEQYF	TGTGCCAGCAGCTCAACGGCTTTTGGGGGGGGGTCCTACGAGCAGTACTTC
TRBV7-2	NA	NA	TRBJ2-7	CASSHDRGRYEQYF	TGTGCCAGCAGCCATGACAGAGGCCGCTACGAGCAGTACTTC
TRBV5-6	NA	NA	TRBJ1-1	CASSRDEGVLNTEAFF	TGTGCCAGCAGCCGCGACGAAGGGGTTCTGAACACTGAAGCTTTCTTT
TRBV28	TRBD1	NA	TRBJ2-3	CASSNLQGAYEADTQYF	TGTGCCAGCAGTAACCTCCAGGGGGCTTATGAGGCAGATACGCAGTATTTT
TRBV28	NA	NA	TRBJ2-6	CASRLFSGANVLTF	TGTGCCAGCAGACTTTTCTCTGGGGCCAACGTCCTGACTTTC